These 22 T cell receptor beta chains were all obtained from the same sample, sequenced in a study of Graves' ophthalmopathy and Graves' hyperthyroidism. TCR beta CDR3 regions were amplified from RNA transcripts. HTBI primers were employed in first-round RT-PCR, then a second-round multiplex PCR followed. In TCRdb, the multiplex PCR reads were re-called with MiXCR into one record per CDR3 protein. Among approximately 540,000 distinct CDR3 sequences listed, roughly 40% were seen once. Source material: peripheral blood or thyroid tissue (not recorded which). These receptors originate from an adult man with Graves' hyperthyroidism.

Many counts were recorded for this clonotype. CDR3 in amino acids: CASSGGGTIYSPLHF. DNA for the CDR3: TGTGCCAGCAGTGGCGGAGGGACGATTTACTCACCCCTCCACTTT. The chain recombines TRBV2 with TRBJ1-6, with D maybe TRBD1 (5 bases). V was cut by 4 bases and J by 10 bases, with 17 bases left in between. CDR1 and CDR2 (germline): SNHLY, FYNNEI. CDR3 size: 15 residues. Full variable domain (remainder filled in from reference TRBV2 and TRBJ1-6): EPEVTQTPSHQVTQMGQEVILRCVPISNHLYFYWYRQILGQKVEFLVSFYNNEISEKSEIFDDQFSVERPDGSNFTLKIRSTKLEDSAMYFCASSGGGTIYSPLHFGNGTRLTVT.

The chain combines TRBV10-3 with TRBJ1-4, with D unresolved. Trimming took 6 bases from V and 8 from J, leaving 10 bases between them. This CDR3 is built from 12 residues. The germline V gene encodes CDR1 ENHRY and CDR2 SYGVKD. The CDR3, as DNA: TGTGCCATCAGGGGGAGTGGGGAAAAACTGTTTTTT. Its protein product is CAIRGSGEKLFF.

The CDR3 reads CASSDQTRDYVNEQFF. The CDR3 DNA reads as TGCGCCAGCAGTGACCAAACGCGGGACTACGTTAATGAGCAGTTCTTC. The chain is built from TRBV10-2 and TRBJ2-1, with 7 bases identical to TRBD2. The CDR3 has 16 amino acids. The V and J ends lost 3 bases and 7 bases, in that order; junction bases with no gene match: 12. Germline CDR1 WSHSY, CDR2 SAAADI.

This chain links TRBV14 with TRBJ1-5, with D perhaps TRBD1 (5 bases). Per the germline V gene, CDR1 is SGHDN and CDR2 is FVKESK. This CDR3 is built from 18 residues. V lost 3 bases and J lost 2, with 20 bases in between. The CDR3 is CASSQDGDPPGGNQPQHF. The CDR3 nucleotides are TGTGCCAGCAGCCAGGATGGGGACCCGCCGGGGGGCAATCAGCCCCAGCATTTT.

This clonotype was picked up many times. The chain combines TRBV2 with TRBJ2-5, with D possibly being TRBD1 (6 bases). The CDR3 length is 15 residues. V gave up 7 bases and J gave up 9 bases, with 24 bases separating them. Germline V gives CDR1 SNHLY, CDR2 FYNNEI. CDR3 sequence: CASNEGGRGLGAQYF. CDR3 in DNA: TGTGCCAGCAATGAGGGCGGCAGGGGCCTCGGGGCCCAGTACTTC.

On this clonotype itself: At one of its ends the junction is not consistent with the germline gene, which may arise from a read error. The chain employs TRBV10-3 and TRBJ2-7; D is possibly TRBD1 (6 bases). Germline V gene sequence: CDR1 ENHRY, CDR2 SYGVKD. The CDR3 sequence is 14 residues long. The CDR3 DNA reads TGTGCCAGCAGTTCCCAAGCCACAGGGAACGAGCAGCACTTC. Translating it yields CASSSQATGNEQHF.

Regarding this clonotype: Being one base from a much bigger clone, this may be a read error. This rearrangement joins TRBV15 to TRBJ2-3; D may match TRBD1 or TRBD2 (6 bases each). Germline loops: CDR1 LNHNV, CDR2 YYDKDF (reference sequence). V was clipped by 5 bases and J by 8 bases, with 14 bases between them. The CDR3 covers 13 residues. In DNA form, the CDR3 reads TGTGCCACCAGCGGGGGGCGAGTAGGTACGCAGTATTTT. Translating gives CATSGGRVGTQYF.

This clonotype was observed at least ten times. CDR3 DNA: TGTGCCGGAAAGAGCGGGGGGACTGACGAGCAGTACTTC. It is translated as CAGKSGGTDEQYF. This chain connects TRBV6-1 to TRBJ2-7, with 9 bases that match TRBD2. CDR1 is MNHNS and CDR2 is SASEGT in the germline V gene. The length of the CDR3 is 13 residues. The J segment lost 5 bases and the V segment lost 11 bases, leaving 10 bases of the junction unmatched.

DNA for the CDR3: TGTGCCAGCAGCTCTGGACAGGGGGCTAACCAAGAGACCCAGTACTTC. This gives the protein CASSSGQGANQETQYF. The rearrangement links TRBV5-4 to TRBJ2-5; the match to TRBD1 covers 11 bases. Germline CDR1 SGHNT, CDR2 YYREEE (reference sequence). The junction had 4 bases not matched to a gene; V was cut back by 3 bases and J by 0 bases. This CDR3 is built from 16 residues.

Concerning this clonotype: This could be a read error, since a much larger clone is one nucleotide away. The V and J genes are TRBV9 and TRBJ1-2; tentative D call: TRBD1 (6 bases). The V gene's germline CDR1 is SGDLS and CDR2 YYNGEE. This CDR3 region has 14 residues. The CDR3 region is CASSGLTGIYGCTF. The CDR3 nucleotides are TGTGCCAGCAGCGGGCTTACAGGGATCTATGGCTGCACCTTC.

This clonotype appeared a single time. The CDR3 DNA reads TGCAGCTTAGCTCCCGGACGGGTTGCCTACGAGCAGTACTTC. Encoded protein: CSLAPGRVAYEQYF. The V call is TRBV29-1, the J call TRBJ2-7; D unresolved. V gave up 8 bases and J gave up 2 bases, with 19 bases separating them. CDR1 and CDR2 from the germline V gene are SQVTM and ANQGSEA. This CDR3 comprises 14 residues.

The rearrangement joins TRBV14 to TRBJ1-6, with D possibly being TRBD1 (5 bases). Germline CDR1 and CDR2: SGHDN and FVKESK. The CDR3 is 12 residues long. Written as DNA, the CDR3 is TGTGCTGACAGCTCCTATAATTCACCCCTCCACTTT. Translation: CADSSYNSPLHF.

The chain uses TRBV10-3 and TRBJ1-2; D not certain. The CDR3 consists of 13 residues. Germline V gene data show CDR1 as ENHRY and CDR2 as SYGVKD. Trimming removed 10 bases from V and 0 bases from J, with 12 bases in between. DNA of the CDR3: TGTGCCAGCAGGCAGGACCCTAACTATGGCTACACCTTC. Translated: CASRQDPNYGYTF.

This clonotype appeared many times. The CDR3 protein is CASTMGNTGELFF. CDR3 DNA sequence: TGTGCCAGTACAATGGGGAACACCGGGGAGCTGTTTTTT. This chain connects TRBV19 to TRBJ2-2; no definite D call. CDR3 size: 13 residues. Looked up from germline, CDR1 is LNHDA and CDR2 is SQIVND (reference sequence). Trimming removed 7 bases from V and 1 base from J, with 7 bases in between.

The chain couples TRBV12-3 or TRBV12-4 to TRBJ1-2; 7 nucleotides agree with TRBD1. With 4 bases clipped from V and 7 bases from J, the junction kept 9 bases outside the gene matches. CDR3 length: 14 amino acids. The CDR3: CASSSAGTAFGYTF. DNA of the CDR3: TGTGCCAGCAGTTCCGCCGGGACAGCCTTTGGCTACACCTTC.

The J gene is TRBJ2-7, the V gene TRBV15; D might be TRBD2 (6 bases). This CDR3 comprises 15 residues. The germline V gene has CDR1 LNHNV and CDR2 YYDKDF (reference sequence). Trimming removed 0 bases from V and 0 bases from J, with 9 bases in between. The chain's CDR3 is CATSRDPGVSYEQYF. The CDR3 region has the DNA TGTGCCACCAGCAGAGATCCGGGGGTCTCCTACGAGCAGTACTTC.

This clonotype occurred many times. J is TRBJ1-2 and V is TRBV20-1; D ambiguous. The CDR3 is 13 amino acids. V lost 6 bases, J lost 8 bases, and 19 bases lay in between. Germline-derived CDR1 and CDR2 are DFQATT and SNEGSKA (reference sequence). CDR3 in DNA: TGCAGTGCGCCATATAGCGGGGTGTGGGGCTACACCTTC. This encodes CSAPYSGVWGYTF.

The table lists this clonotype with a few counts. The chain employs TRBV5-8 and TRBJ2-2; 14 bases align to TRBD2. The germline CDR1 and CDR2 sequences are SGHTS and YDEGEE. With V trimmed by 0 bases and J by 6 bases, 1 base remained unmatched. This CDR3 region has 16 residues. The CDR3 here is CASSLGTSGRSGELFF. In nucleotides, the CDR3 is TGTGCCAGCAGCTTGGGGACTAGCGGGAGGTCCGGGGAGCTGTTTTTT.

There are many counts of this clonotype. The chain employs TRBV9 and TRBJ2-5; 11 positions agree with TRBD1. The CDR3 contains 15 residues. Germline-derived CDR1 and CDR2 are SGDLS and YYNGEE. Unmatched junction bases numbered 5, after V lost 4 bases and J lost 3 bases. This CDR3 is CASSFRDRGEETQYF. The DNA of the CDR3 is TGTGCCAGCAGCTTCCGGGACAGGGGGGAAGAGACCCAGTACTTC.

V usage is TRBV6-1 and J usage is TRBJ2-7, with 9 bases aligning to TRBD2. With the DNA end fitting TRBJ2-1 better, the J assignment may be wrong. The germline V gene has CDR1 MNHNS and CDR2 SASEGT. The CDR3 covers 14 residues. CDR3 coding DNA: TGTGCCAGCAGTCCGACTAGCGGATACAATGAGCAGTTCTTC. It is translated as CASSPTSGYNEQFF.

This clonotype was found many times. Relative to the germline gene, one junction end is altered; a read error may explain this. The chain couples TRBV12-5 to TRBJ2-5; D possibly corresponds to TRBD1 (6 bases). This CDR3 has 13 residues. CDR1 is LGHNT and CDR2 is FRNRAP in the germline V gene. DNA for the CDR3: TGTGCTAGTGGTTTGGTACTTGGGGGCGAGCTGAACTTC. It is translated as CASGLVLGGELNF.

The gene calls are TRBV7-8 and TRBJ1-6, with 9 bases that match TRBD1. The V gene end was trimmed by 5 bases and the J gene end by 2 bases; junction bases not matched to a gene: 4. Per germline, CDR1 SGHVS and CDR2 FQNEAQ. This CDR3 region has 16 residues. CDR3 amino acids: CASSPRQGAYNSPLHF. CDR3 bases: TGTGCCAGCAGCCCCCGACAGGGGGCCTATAATTCACCCCTCCACTTT.